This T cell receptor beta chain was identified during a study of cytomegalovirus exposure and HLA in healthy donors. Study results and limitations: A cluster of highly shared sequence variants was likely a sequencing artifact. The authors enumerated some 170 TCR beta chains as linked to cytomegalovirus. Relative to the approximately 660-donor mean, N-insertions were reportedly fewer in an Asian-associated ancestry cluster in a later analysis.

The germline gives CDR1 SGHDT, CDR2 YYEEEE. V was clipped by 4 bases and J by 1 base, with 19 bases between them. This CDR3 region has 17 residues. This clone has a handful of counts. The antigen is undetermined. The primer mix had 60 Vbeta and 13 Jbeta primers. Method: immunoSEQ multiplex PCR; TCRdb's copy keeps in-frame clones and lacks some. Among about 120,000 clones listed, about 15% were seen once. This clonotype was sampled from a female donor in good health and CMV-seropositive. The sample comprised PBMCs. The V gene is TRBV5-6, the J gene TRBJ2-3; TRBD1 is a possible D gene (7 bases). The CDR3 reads CASSRGLGGGGTDTQYF. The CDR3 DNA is TGTGCCAGCAGCCGAGGGCTAGGGGGCGGGGGCACAGATACGCAGTATTTT.